The clone carrying this T cell receptor (beta chain) has only one observation. Antigen: not known. This sample is drawn from a study of cytomegalovirus exposure and HLA in healthy donors. General study findings and limits: It was reportedly the case that the classifier diagnosed cytomegalovirus status with high specificity and sensitivity.

Per the germline V gene, CDR1 is SEHNR and CDR2 is FQNEAQ (reference sequence). The CDR3 consists of 13 residues. V shed 5 bases and J 11 bases; nucleotides not matched to a gene: 9. The PCR contained 60 Vbeta and 13 Jbeta primers. The protocol was immunoSEQ multiplex PCR, while the TCRdb copy is restricted to in-frame clones and leaves out a portion. The sample has roughly 200,000 clones, less than 85% seen once. The chain uses TRBV7-9 and TRBJ1-1; 9 positions match TRBD1. The material sequenced was PBMCs. The sequence came from a boy aged 10-17 years in good health and CMV-seronegative. CDR3 in DNA: TGTGCCAGCAGCCCCCGGGACAGGGAGTTTGCTTTCTTT. Encoded protein: CASSPRDREFAFF. Complete variable domain (other parts from reference TRBV7-9 and TRBJ1-1): DTGVSQNPRHKITKRGQNVTFRCDPISEHNRLYWYRQTLGQGPEFLTYFQNEAQLEKSRLLSDRFSAERPKGSFSTLEIQRTEQGDSAMYLCASSPRDREFAFFGQGTRLTVV.